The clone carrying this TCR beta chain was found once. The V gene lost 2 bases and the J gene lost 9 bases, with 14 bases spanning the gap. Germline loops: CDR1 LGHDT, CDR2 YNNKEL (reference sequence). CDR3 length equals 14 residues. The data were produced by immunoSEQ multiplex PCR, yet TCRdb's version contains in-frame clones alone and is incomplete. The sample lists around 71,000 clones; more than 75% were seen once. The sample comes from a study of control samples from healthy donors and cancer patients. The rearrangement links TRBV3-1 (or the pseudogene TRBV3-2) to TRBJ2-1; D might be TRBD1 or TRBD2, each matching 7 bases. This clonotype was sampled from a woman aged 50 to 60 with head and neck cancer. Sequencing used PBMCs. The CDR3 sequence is CASSQQGGISEQFF. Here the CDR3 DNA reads TGTGCCAGCAGCCAACAGGGGGGGATCAGTGAGCAGTTCTTC.